This TCR beta chain was recovered during a study of cytomegalovirus exposure and HLA in healthy donors (dated by TCRdb to 2015 to 2018). For the study in its entirety: An earlier analysis of several hundred of the donors reported 250 to 350 Gb of sequence data and 90 million to 120 million unique TCR beta sequences obtained from about 180 million T cells. An early release that covered about 600 HLA-typed donors contained about 300 gigabases of sequencing data and tens of millions of unique TCR sequences. Of the roughly 390 genotyped donors, 70% to 90% were placed in the genetic ancestry cluster associated with self-reported Caucasian donors. The study aimed to test whether cataloging public T cell receptors could reveal signatures of past pathogen exposure. Using immunosequencing, the study profiled T cell repertoires from fewer than 700 subjects and related those repertoires to cytomegalovirus serostatus. A separate validation cohort of over a hundred different subjects was used in addition to the roughly 620-subject first cohort. To predict cytomegalovirus infection status, the study brought together high-throughput TCR immunosequencing, statistical association of individual TCRs with disease status, and machine learning. A later analysis re-examined previously published TCR beta repertoires from over 500 donors and added high-resolution HLA genotyping to investigate patterns of TCR occurrence. Rather than drawing on any new phenotypic data, the later analysis identified candidate immune exposures from TCR beta sequences and the way those sequences occurred across donors. To decide whether each TCR beta V gene segment behaved as functional or pseudogenic, an earlier analysis of approximately 590 of the donors relied on high-throughput TCR beta sequencing. Donor age, sex, ethnicity and CMV serostatus were compiled alongside the repertoire data. In a later genetic analysis, genome-wide SNP genotypes for about three fifths of the roughly 670 donors were used, and that subset was treated as a discovery cohort. All discovery cohort repertoires had been generated using a single sequencing platform. Class I and class II HLA loci were covered by the typing at four-digit resolution. Typing coverage varied by locus: 629-630 donors for A, B, C, DRB1 and DQB1; about 520 for DQA1; more than 600 for DPA1; more than 450 for DPB1. A few DR-DQ haplotypes were treated as single units for association and clustering because of strong linkage in the cohort. On average, around 240,000 unique TCR beta nucleotide sequences were sequenced per donor among fewer than 500 genotyped donors of the cohort, with 15% to 20% of those sequences being non-productive. The paper's findings and limits, for the study overall: According to a later analysis, parvovirus B19, influenza, CMV and Epstein-Barr virus appeared linked to several top co-occurrence clusters. The classifier was reported to diagnose cytomegalovirus status with high specificity and sensitivity in both the original and validation cohorts. HLA typing was unavailable for some donors at each locus, so association tests used only the typed subset. A later analysis found that most CMV-associated TCR beta chains appeared HLA-restricted, with HLA associations seemingly driven largely by CMV exposure. The authors suggested that the approach could potentially be generalized to other disease states and immunological phenotypes. In a later analysis, the rate of TCR association differed among HLA loci, with DRB1 alleles having the most associated TCRs and HLA-C alleles having the fewest. An association between a missense DCLRE1C variant and V-gene and J-gene trimming of TCR beta chains was found in a later genetic analysis and replicated in an independent cohort. Because the 87-base-pair reads could not distinguish some IMGT-functional V segments, including TRBV6-2 and TRBV6-3, those segments were excluded. A later genetic analysis reported fewer N-insertions in productive TCRs among donors in an Asian-associated ancestry cluster than the roughly 720-donor mean. Linkage disequilibrium might explain the correlated functional status among segregating V segments, but an unknown experimental factor could not be ruled out. Broadly in line with IMGT annotations, most TCR beta V segments showed up in productive rearrangements about 87% or about 30% of the time in an earlier analysis of approximately 600 of the donors. A group of highly shared sequence variants was considered likely to be a technical artifact of the sequencing pipeline. A further reported finding was that TCR beta sequences accurately predicted the HLA-A and HLA-B alleles for most subjects in the first cohort. Strong co-occurrence of HLA alleles, especially DR and DQ, made assigning TCR associations to individual alleles difficult. Compared with equally common non-associated chains, HLA-associated TCR beta chains in a later analysis were more clonally expanded and had lower generation probabilities. Sequencing depth was assumed to be roughly uniform across donors in the presence/absence analyses, though that assumption may not hold. A few of the identified cytomegalovirus-associated TCR beta chains were confirmed in vitro to be specific for cytomegalovirus antigens. In this cohort, only TCR beta chains were sequenced, and detectable features were limited by the absence of alpha or paired-chain data. In a later analysis, some 18,000 TCR beta sequences were associated with specific HLA alleles at a false discovery rate of 0.05. Immune exposure information for the cohort was limited to CMV serostatus. Over 15 rarely observed V segments, including chromosome 9 orphons, were excluded from the earlier analysis of approximately 500 of the donors because counts were too low. Most TCR sequences were observed very rarely across donors, whereas some public TCRs were present in many individuals. The study gave a list of under 200 TCR beta chains associated with cytomegalovirus.

The cohort consisted of 600 to 700 healthy bone marrow donors. At the time of sampling, all cohort members were nominally healthy, though unrecorded immune exposures were likely present. The donor tested CMV seropositive and was one of the 289 seropositive cohort members. A peripheral blood sample was collected from each donor, and TCR beta sequencing was performed on peripheral blood mononuclear cells. Genomic DNA extraction from the blood cell samples was performed with the Qiagen DNeasy Blood Extraction Kit. With respect to this clone: The antigen this receptor binds is unknown. No per-base quality is available; no much larger clone lies one base away.

The method behind the library was the immunoSEQ multiplex PCR assay. A mixture of 60 forward primers for TCR Vbeta segments and 13 reverse primers for TCR Jbeta segments was used in the multiplex PCR. The CDR3 region of rearranged TCR beta genes was amplified from genomic DNA with a multiplex PCR assay. Amplified TCR beta libraries were sequenced as 87-base-pair reads on the Illumina HiSeq System. Processing in the source paper ran as follows. A later analysis tallied approximately 87 million unique TCR beta chains across the 700 or so repertoires, and approximately 12 million of those chains were shared by two or more donors. To remove PCR and sequencing errors, raw reads were error-corrected and collapsed into unique sequences using a nearest-neighbor algorithm that merged closely related sequences. Alignment of CDR3 sequences to IMGT reference sequences was used to assign V, D and J gene segments. For a sequence to be retained, a match of at least six nucleotides was required to both a V gene segment and a J gene segment. Rearrangements were called productive when the CDR3 lacked stop codons and stayed in frame with V and J; all others were non-productive. Following IMGT convention, CDR3 was defined as the stretch from the second conserved V-encoded cysteine to the conserved J-encoded phenylalanine. Sequences without an unambiguous match to a single V gene segment were excluded from the earlier analysis of a few hundred of the donors. In an earlier analysis of some 590 of the donors, V segments were called functional above 56.7% productive rearrangements and were called segregating when the between-donor standard deviation exceeded 5%. A statistical classification framework was built for diagnosing cytomegalovirus status from the catalog of TCR beta chain sequences. A later analysis assigned V and J genes by comparing TCR nucleotide sequences with IMGT/GENE-DB human TR gene sequences. A later analysis assigned CDR3 sequences and most-parsimonious VDJ recombination scenarios with the TCRdist pipeline. In a later analysis, every TCR beta chain was defined by the combination of its CDR3 amino acid sequence and its V-gene family, and reads without a unique V-gene family were dropped. A later analysis removed nearly 600 highly shared, low-generation-probability nucleotide sequences to deal with suspected cross-contamination and a sequencing artifact. In a later analysis, a clonal expansion index for each public chain was calculated from normalized within-repertoire ranks of inferred template counts. In a later analysis, generation probabilities were computed with a VDJ recombination model fitted to out-of-frame rearrangements, and the resulting probabilities were checked against IGoR. A later analysis scored TCR-TCR, TCR-HLA and TCR-CMV co-occurrence with hypergeometric tests, applying a repertoire-size bias correction to TCR pairs. False discovery rates were estimated in a later analysis by permuting HLA or CMV assignments 20 times. A later analysis grouped co-occurring TCRs with DBSCAN, adding TCRdist sequence similarity when clustering within HLA-allele-positive subsets. Co-occurrence clustering excluded repertoires with fewer than 30,000 or more than 120,000 public chains, plus five with anomalous nucleotide sharing. This is the immuneACCESS table as TCRdb keeps it, with only in-frame sequences that have V and J called. A part of the clones is gone; compared with another copy, unresolved V genes explain less than half, and the rest is unexplained. V, J and clone size are taken as reported in that table, and D and trimming were inferred from the DNA itself. The sample has 100,000 to 150,000 clones on record, around 78% of them singletons. Under 5.5% of the sample goes to the ten largest clones.

The CDR1 and CDR2 encoded by the germline V gene are SGHRS and YFSETQ. The CDR3 measures 16 amino acids from cysteine to phenylalanine. The entry retains the CDR3 DNA only, 48 bases that are in frame from base 1. V is cut back by 3 bases and J by 3 bases, with 9 bases in the junction unmatched. This clonotype originated in a man in his fifties or sixties in good health and CMV-seropositive. Recombination joined TRBV5-1 with TRBJ2-3, with 8 bases matching TRBD2. What was sequenced was PBMCs. In nucleotides, the sequence is TGCGCCAGCAGCTGGCGGGGGGCAGTAAGAACAGATACGCAGTATTTT. Protein translation: CASSWRGAVRTDTQYF.